This T cell receptor (beta chain) stems from a study of T cell responses to AZD1222 COVID-19 vaccine. Data came from immunoSEQ multiplex PCR; TCRdb stores just in-frame clones and leaves some out. The sample lists some 170,000 clones; 85% to 95% were seen once. The CDR3 totals 14 residues. In germline, CDR1 is SGHNT, CDR2 YYREEE (reference sequence). V gave up 2 bases and J gave up 3 bases, with 11 bases separating them. The chain has TRBV5-4 and TRBJ1-2; D not certain. This TCR was sampled from an adult in good health. Source: peripheral blood, taken on day 0 of AZD1222 vaccination. CDR3 region: CASSLGGVDYGYTF. For the CDR3, the DNA is TGTGCCAGCAGCTTAGGCGGGGTGGACTATGGCTACACCTTC.